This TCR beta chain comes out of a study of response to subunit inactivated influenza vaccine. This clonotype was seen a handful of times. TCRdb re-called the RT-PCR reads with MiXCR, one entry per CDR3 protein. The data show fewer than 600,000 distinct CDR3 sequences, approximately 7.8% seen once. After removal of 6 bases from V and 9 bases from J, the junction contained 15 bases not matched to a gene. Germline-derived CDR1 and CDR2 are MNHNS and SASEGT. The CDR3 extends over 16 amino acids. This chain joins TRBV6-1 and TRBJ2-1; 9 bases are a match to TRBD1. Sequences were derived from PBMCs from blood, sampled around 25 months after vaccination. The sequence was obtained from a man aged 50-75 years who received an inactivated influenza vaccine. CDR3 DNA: TGTGCCAGCAGCGCTCGGACAGGGGTGATCTCTGGTGAGCAGTTCTTC. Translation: CASSARTGVISGEQFF.